A single sample is the source of the 13 T cell receptor beta chains below, sequenced in a study of early T cells in non-severe SARS-CoV-2 infection. TCRdb passed the 5' RACE reads through MiXCR, listing each CDR3 protein once. This table has 95,000 to 110,000 distinct CDR3 sequences, around 10% appearing once. The sample taken for sequencing was whole blood. The receptors originated from an adult who was a healthcare worker with PCR-confirmed SARS-CoV-2 infection or an uninfected control (not recorded which).

The chain couples TRBV7-6 to TRBJ2-3; 7 positions match TRBD2. The CDR3 consists of 15 residues. Trimming took 5 bases from V and 7 from J; bases not matched to a gene: 12. Looked up from germline, CDR1 is SGHVS and CDR2 is FNYEAQ. Written as DNA, the CDR3 is TGTGCCAGCAGCCTTCTAGCGGCTATCTCAAATACGCAGTATTTT. Residues: CASSLLAAISNTQYF.

This clonotype has more than one count but fewer than ten. CDR3 residues: CASSPAPGLADYEQFF. The CDR3 coding sequence is TGTGCCAGCAGCCCCGCCCCGGGACTAGCGGACTATGAGCAGTTCTTC. This chain joins TRBV7-8 and TRBJ2-1, with 11 bases fitting TRBD2. CDR1 is SGHVS and CDR2 is FQNEAQ in the germline V gene. This CDR3 region has 16 residues. The junction had 11 bases not matched to a gene; V was cut back by 5 bases and J by 8 bases.

There are many counts of this clonotype. The rearrangement uses TRBV3-1 and TRBJ2-3; no definite D call. V lost 3 bases, J lost 3 bases, and 4 bases lay in between. Germline V gives CDR1 LGHDT, CDR2 YNNKEL (reference sequence). This CDR3 is 12 amino acids long. The CDR3 loop reads CASSQWTDTQYF. In DNA form, the CDR3 reads TGTGCCAGCAGCCAGTGGACAGATACGCAGTATTTT.

The V call is TRBV12-3 or TRBV12-4, the J call TRBJ2-5; possibly TRBD2 for D (5 bases). The CDR3 contains 14 residues. V lost 6 bases, J lost 1 base, and 12 bases lay in between. CDR3 in amino acids: CASSPASGQETQYF. In DNA form, the CDR3 reads TGTGCCAGCAGCCCAGCAAGCGGCCAAGAGACCCAGTACTTC.

The chain combines TRBV28 with TRBJ2-7, with D possibly being TRBD1 or TRBD2 (5 bases each). CDR1 and CDR2 (germline): MDHEN, SYDVKM. The CDR3 is 17 amino acids. The V end was cut by 5 bases, the J end by 0 bases, with 20 bases between. The CDR3 reads CASSPYHRDESSYEQYF. The CDR3 DNA sequence: TGTGCCAGCAGTCCATACCACCGGGACGAAAGCTCCTACGAGCAGTACTTC. Full variable domain (remainder filled in from reference TRBV28 and TRBJ2-7): DVKVTQSSRYLVKRTGEKVFLECVQDMDHENMFWYRQDPGLGLRLIYFSYDVKMKEKGDIPEGYSVSREKKERFSLILESASTNQTSMYLCASSPYHRDESSYEQYFGPGTRLTVT.

V gene TRBV7-2 combines with J gene TRBJ1-6; D perhaps matches TRBD1 (6 bases). This CDR3 has 15 amino acids. V dropped 5 bases and J dropped 5 bases, with 13 bases sitting between them. Germline V gene data show CDR1 as SGHTA and CDR2 as FQGNSA. The CDR3 DNA follows: TGTGCCAGCAGCCTTAACCAGGGGAATAATTCACCCCTCCACTTT. This translates into CASSLNQGNNSPLHF.

This clonotype was found many times. The chain employs TRBV19 and TRBJ1-5; no firm D call. V shed 1 base and J shed 5 bases, with 6 bases lying between them. Germline CDR1 and CDR2: LNHDA and SQIVND (reference sequence). The CDR3 has 13 amino acids. DNA for the CDR3: TGTGCCAGTAGTATAGGCCTCCATCAGCCCCAGCATTTT. Its translation is CASSIGLHQPQHF. Variable domain in full (rest from reference TRBV19 and TRBJ1-5): DGGITQSPKYLFRKEGQNVTLSCEQNLNHDAMYWYRQDPGQGLRLIYYSQIVNDFQKGDIAEGYSVSREKKESFPLTVTSAQKNPTAFYLCASSIGLHQPQHFGDGTRLSIL.

This clonotype occurred a few times. V is TRBV15 and J is TRBJ2-7; TRBD2 matches at 8 bases. CDR3 length: 15 residues. Germline lookup yields CDR1 LNHNV and CDR2 YYDKDF (reference sequence). Germline trimming cut 3 bases from V and 2 bases from J; bases unmatched to any gene: 6. The CDR3 reads CATSREREQAYEQYF. DNA for the CDR3: TGTGCCACCAGCAGGGAGCGGGAGCAGGCCTACGAGCAGTACTTC.

This clonotype was detected many times. The junction and the germline gene differ at one end; a read error may be behind it. The V and J genes are TRBV4-1 and TRBJ2-2; 8 bases match TRBD1. Germline V gene sequence: CDR1 MGHRA, CDR2 YSYEKL. The CDR3 runs 15 residues. The CDR3 sequence is CASRQEGQVTGELFF. The CDR3 nucleotides are TGCGCCAGCAGACAAGAGGGACAGGTGACCGGGGAGCTGTTTTTT.

This clonotype was seen ten or more times. V is TRBV25-1 and J is TRBJ2-5; D call uncertain. The germline V gene has CDR1 MGHDK and CDR2 SYGVNS. V was cut by 3 bases and J by 2 bases, with 7 bases left in between. The CDR3 sequence is 13 residues long. CDR3 in amino acids: CASSDRNQETQYF. Here the CDR3 DNA reads TGTGCCAGCAGTGACAGGAATCAAGAGACCCAGTACTTC.

This rearrangement joins TRBV11-2 to TRBJ2-3, with 7 bases lining up with TRBD2. V shed 6 bases and J 2 bases; nucleotides not matched to a gene: 5. From germline, CDR1 is SGHAT and CDR2 FQNNGV. The CDR3 sequence is 14 residues long. The CDR3 loop is CASSRGGNTDTQYF. The CDR3 DNA is TGTGCCAGCAGTCGGGGAGGGAACACAGATACGCAGTATTTT.

This clonotype has just a few counts. The chain couples TRBV10-2 to TRBJ2-5; D might be TRBD1 (5 bases). Germline V gene lookup returns CDR1 WSHSY and CDR2 SAAADI. The CDR3 has 14 amino acids. Trimming took 4 bases from V and 2 from J, leaving 11 bases between them. The DNA of the CDR3 is TGCGCCAGCAGTGTCTTTAGGGGTCAAGAGACCCAGTACTTC. Its translation: CASSVFRGQETQYF.

There are a few counts of this clonotype. This chain connects TRBV27 to TRBJ1-1, with D possibly TRBD1 on 6 matching bases. The CDR3 totals 16 residues. Per the germline V gene, CDR1 is MNHEY and CDR2 is SMNVEV (reference sequence). V gave up 5 bases and J gave up 0 bases, with 16 bases separating them. CDR3 sequence (DNA): TGTGCCAGCAGTCTACACCCCCGGACAGTGAACACTGAAGCTTTCTTT. Protein sequence: CASSLHPRTVNTEAFF.